This TCR beta chain was found in a study of breast tumors, draining lymph nodes, adjacent tissues (TCRdb year 2016). Background on the whole study: The study compared TCR beta repertoires across tumor, adjacent nontumor tissue and axillary lymph nodes from breast cancer patients. The study aimed to assess the relationships and possible T-cell exchange between tumor, surrounding tissue and draining lymph node repertoires in human breast cancer. Overall results and qualifications from the work: The data were considered consistent with most tumor T cells being derived from the lymph node and subsequently expanding within tumor tissue. Rather than being directly demonstrated, the conclusion that tumor T cells originate in lymph nodes was presented as consistent with a hypothesis. Tumors showed preferential V and J gene usage, and their T-cell repertoire diversity fell below that of lymph nodes yet above that of nontumor tissue. Tumor and nontumor tissue repertoires were found to be significantly more similar in luminal-like than in basal-like breast cancer.

For this clonotype: The target of this receptor is not known. This sequence may be a read error, since a much larger clone differs from it by one base.

CDR1 and CDR2 are drawn from the germline V gene: SGHVS, FQNEAQ. The CDR3 covers 13 residues, taking in both the cysteine and the phenylalanine. Only the CDR3 DNA stays, 39 bases, in frame from base 1. Trimming takes 1 base from V and 8 bases from J, and the germline ends sit 9 bases apart. Sequencing instrument: Illumina HiSeq 2000. Multiplex PCR amplification was used to generate the TCR beta chain libraries. High-throughput sequencing was used to analyze the amplified TCR beta chain products. TCRdb handled the public reads itself, with Q25 trimming in fastp and clone calling in MiXCR, and kept productive beta chains. Each CDR3 protein gets just one entry, which takes the most common genes and DNA from the rows behind it. Across this sample there are 270,000 or so distinct CDR3 sequences, with 30% to 35% seen only once. The ten top clones hold 1.1% of the sample. The lymph node samples were taken from the axillary draining lymph nodes of breast cancer patients.

Recombination connected TRBV7-8 to TRBJ2-1; no D gene is confidently identified. This sequence originates from a female donor with breast cancer. Some clones in this sample may be carry-over from other donors' samples. Sequencing was done on a sample of axillary lymph node tissue. The DNA sequence reads TGTGCCAGCAGCTTAGATAGGACGGATGAGCAGTTCTTC. Its protein product is CASSLDRTDEQFF. Reference TRBV7-8 and TRBJ2-1 genes cover what lies past the CDR3, so the full variable domain is GAGVSQSPRYKVAKRGQDVALRCDPISGHVSLFWYQQALGQGPEFLTYFQNEAQLDKSGLPSDRFFAERPEGSVSTLKIQRTQQEDSAVYLCASSLDRTDEQFFGPGTRLTVL.